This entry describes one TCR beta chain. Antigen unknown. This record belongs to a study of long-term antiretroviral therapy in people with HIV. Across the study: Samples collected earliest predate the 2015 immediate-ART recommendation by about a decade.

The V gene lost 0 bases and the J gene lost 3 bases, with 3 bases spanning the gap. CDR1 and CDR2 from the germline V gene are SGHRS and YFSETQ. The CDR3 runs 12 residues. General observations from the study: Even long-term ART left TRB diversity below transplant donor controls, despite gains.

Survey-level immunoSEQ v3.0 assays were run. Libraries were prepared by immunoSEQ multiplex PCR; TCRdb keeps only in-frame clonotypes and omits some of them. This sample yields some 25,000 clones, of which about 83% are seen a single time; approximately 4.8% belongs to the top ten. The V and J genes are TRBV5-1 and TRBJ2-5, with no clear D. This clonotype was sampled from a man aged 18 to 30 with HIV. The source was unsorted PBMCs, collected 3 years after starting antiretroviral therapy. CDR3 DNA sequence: TGCGCCAGCAGCTTGGATGAAGAGACCCAGTACTTC. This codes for CASSLDEETQYF.